The present TCR beta chain was sequenced within a study of cytomegalovirus exposure and HLA in healthy donors. The germline V gene has CDR1 MRHNA and CDR2 SNTAGT. Trimming removed 3 bases from V and 5 bases from J; junction bases left unmatched: 1. The CDR3 has 14 amino acids. The PCR ran on 60 Vbeta and 13 Jbeta primers. The assay was immunoSEQ multiplex PCR, and TCRdb's table has in-frame clones only and misses some. There are 100,000 to 150,000 clones in the sample; around 80% occur only once, and about 3% lies in the top ten. General study findings and limits: Being indistinguishable, some V segments were excluded, TRBV6-2 and TRBV6-3 among them. The investigators catalogued 150 or so TCR beta chains as cytomegalovirus-associated. Later on, a genetic analysis was performed. It linked a missense variant in DCLRE1C with V- and J-gene trimming of TCR beta.

For this clone: Antigen: not known.

The material sequenced was PBMCs. The chain carries TRBV6-4 and TRBJ2-3, with 11 bases matching TRBD2. The TCR sequence derives from a young man in good health and CMV-seronegative. For the CDR3, the DNA is TGTGCCAGCAGTGATCTAGCGGGGGGAGATACGCAGTATTTT. Translated, it gives CASSDLAGGDTQYF.